These T cell receptor beta chains were read from a single sample in a study of blood T cell repertoires in COVID-19. Clones were read by immunoSEQ multiplex PCR, and TCRdb kept only the in-frame ones, dropping some. The repertoire holds roughly 90,000 clones, with around four fifths as singletons. The sequenced material came from peripheral blood. These receptors were taken from a man aged 50-59 years with acute or convalescent COVID-19. CDR3s include the opening cysteine and the closing phenylalanine or tryptophan. D genes are given only for firm matches. Clone size appears in some rows only: once, few, many, or a class for an expanded clone.

>-|TRBV6-2/TRBV6-3|14|-|TRBJ2-5
TGTGCCAGCAGTAAACAGGGAGTGGGAGAGACCCAGTACTTC
CASSKQGVGETQYF
>once|TRBV6-5|13|-|TRBJ1-4
TGTGCCAGCAGTTACTCGGAGTTTGAAAAACTGTTTTTT
CASSYSEFEKLFF
>-|TRBV19|14|TRBD2|TRBJ2-7
TGTGCCAGTAGTATTCGGGAGGGGTTCTACGAGCAGTACTTC
CASSIREGFYEQYF
>-|TRBV11-2|17|TRBD1|TRBJ1-1
TGTGCCAGCAGCTCAGACAGGGGTCCCTCCTCGAACACTGAAGCTTTCTTT
CASSSDRGPSSNTEAFF
>-|TRBV4-1|16|TRBD2|TRBJ2-2
TGCGCCAGCAGCCAAGGAGCGGGAGGCGGGACCGGGGAGCTGTTTTTT
CASSQGAGGGTGELFF
>-|TRBV4-3|15|-|TRBJ2-7
TGCGCCAGCAGCCTGGCGGGACAGCTCTCCTACGAGCAGTACTTC
CASSLAGQLSYEQYF
>-|TRBV27|16|-|TRBJ2-7
TGTGCCAGCAGTTCGCCCTACAGGGAGAGCTACTACGAGCAGTACTTC
CASSSPYRESYYEQYF
>-|TRBV4-1|13|-|TRBJ2-2
TGCGCCAGCAGCCAAGATTGGCACCGGGAGCTGTTTTTT
CASSQDWHRELFF
>-|TRBV18|15|TRBD1|TRBJ1-1
TGTGCCAGCTCACCCAGGACAGGGATGAACACTGAAGCTTTCTTT
CASSPRTGMNTEAFF
>-|TRBV7-2|15|TRBD1|TRBJ2-4
TGTGCCAGCGGAGCGACGACAGGGGTTGGGAACATTCAGTACTTC
CASGATTGVGNIQYF
>-|TRBV12-3/TRBV12-4|12|TRBD1|TRBJ2-5
TGTGCCAGCAGTCCCGGGACAGAAGATAAGTACTTC
CASSPGTEDKYF
>once|TRBV2|15|TRBD2|TRBJ2-3
TGTGCCAGCCGAAGGACTAGCGGGAGCATAGATACGCAGTATTTT
CASRRTSGSIDTQYF
>-|TRBV19|16|TRBD1|TRBJ2-3
TGTGCCAGTAGGGACAGGGGATCGGAGGCCACAGATACGCAGTATTTT
CASRDRGSEATDTQYF
>-|TRBV7-3|15|-|TRBJ1-1
TGTGCCAGCAGCTTAACGGGGACTACCGGAGGTGAAGCTTTCTTT
CASSLTGTTGGEAFF
>-|TRBV11-2|15|TRBD2|TRBJ2-5
TGTGCCAGCAGCTTACAACGGGGGGGAGGTGAGACCCAGTACTTC
CASSLQRGGGETQYF
>-|TRBV7-3|18|TRBD2|TRBJ2-1
TGTGCCAGCAGCTTAAACCCTGGGACTAGGGCCCCAAGGGGTGAGCAGTTCTTC
CASSLNPGTRAPRGEQFF
>-|TRBV18|15|TRBD1|TRBJ2-7
TGTGCCAGCTCACCCGGGCAGGGGGTCGGCTACGAGCAGTACTTC
CASSPGQGVGYEQYF
>-|TRBV28|14|-|TRBJ1-2
TGTGCCAGCAGGCCTACGCAGGGGACCTATGGCTACACCTTC
CASRPTQGTYGYTF
>-|TRBV18|15|-|TRBJ2-7
TGTGCCAGCTCACCACCGCAGGTCGCCTCCTACGAGCAGTACTTC
CASSPPQVASYEQYF
>-|TRBV14|15|TRBD1|TRBJ2-2
TGTGCCAGCAGCCAGTACGACAGGGTAACCGGGGAGCTGTTTTTT
CASSQYDRVTGELFF
>-|TRBV11-2|13|TRBD1|TRBJ1-2
TGTGCCAGCAGCGAAAGACAGGGCTTCGGCTACACCTTC
CASSERQGFGYTF
>-|TRBV2|14|TRBD1|TRBJ2-7
TGTGCCAGCAGTGCCGGGACAGTCTCCTACGAGCAGTACTTC
CASSAGTVSYEQYF
>once|TRBV29-1|14|TRBD1|TRBJ2-1
TGCAGCGCCACAGGGGGCGCGGGATACAATGAGCAGTTCTTC
CSATGGAGYNEQFF
>-|TRBV7-2|12|-|TRBJ2-1
TGTGCCAGCAGCTTAGTCACAGTCGAGCAGTTCTTC
CASSLVTVEQFF
>-|TRBV7-2|15|-|TRBJ1-1
TGTGCCAGCAGCTTAGTCCGGGTGGGGAACACTGAAGCTTTCTTT
CASSLVRVGNTEAFF
>-|TRBV2|14|TRBD1|TRBJ2-3
TGTGCCAGCAGGGAGACAGGGCTCGGGGATACGCAGTATTTT
CASRETGLGDTQYF
>-|TRBV5-1|16|TRBD1|TRBJ1-4
TGCGCCAGCGGACAGGGGGGGCTGGGGACTAATGAAAAACTGTTTTTT
CASGQGGLGTNEKLFF
>-|TRBV6-5|12|-|TRBJ2-7
TGTGCCAGCAGTCTCTCAGGGCGCGAGCAGTACTTC
CASSLSGREQYF
>-|TRBV28|17|TRBD1|TRBJ2-6
TGTGCCAGCAGCCGACGACAGGGGAACTCTGGGGCCAACGTCCTGACTTTC
CASSRRQGNSGANVLTF
>few|TRBV13|16|TRBD2|TRBJ2-1
TGTGCCAGCAGCCCCTATACTAGCGCGATATCGATAGGGCAGTTCTTC
CASSPYTSAISIGQFF
>-|TRBV3-1/TRBV3-2|15|-|TRBJ1-5
TGTGCCAGCAGCCAGCCTCAGAAACCCAATCAGCCCCAGCATTTT
CASSQPQKPNQPQHF
>-|TRBV19|15|TRBD2|TRBJ2-3
TGTGCCAGCTCGAAGTCGAGCGGGAGTTCTGATACGCAGTATTTT
CASSKSSGSSDTQYF
>-|TRBV2|13|-|TRBJ1-5
TGTGCCAGCAGTGTGAATCGGGGGGAGCCCCAGCATTTT
CASSVNRGEPQHF
>-|TRBV18|14|-|TRBJ1-2
TGTGCCAGCTCACCCGGACAGTCGAACTATGGCTACACCTTC
CASSPGQSNYGYTF
>-|TRBV7-9|18|TRBD1|TRBJ1-4
TGTGCCAGCAGCTTAATGTTAGGATGGGACAGAAAAAATGAAAAACTGTTTTTT
CASSLMLGWDRKNEKLFF
>many|TRBV24-1|16|TRBD1|TRBJ2-2
TGTGCCACCAGTGACCAGGGGGCCCCGAACACCGGGGAGCTGTTTTTT
CATSDQGAPNTGELFF
>-|TRBV18|16|-|TRBJ2-7
TGTGCCAGCTCACCACGACAGCCGACCAAATCCTACGAGCAGTACTTC
CASSPRQPTKSYEQYF
>-|TRBV7-8|16|-|TRBJ2-5
TGTGCCAGCAGCTTAGAGGGCCAGGGTGTAATCGAGACCCAGTACTTC
CASSLEGQGVIETQYF
>-|TRBV12-3/TRBV12-4|13|TRBD1|TRBJ1-4
TGTGCCAGCCGGGGACAGGTCGGCGAAAAACTGTTTTTT
CASRGQVGEKLFF
>-|TRBV2|13|-|TRBJ2-5
TGTGCCAGCAGTGAAAACAGTCAAGAGACCCAGTACTTC
CASSENSQETQYF